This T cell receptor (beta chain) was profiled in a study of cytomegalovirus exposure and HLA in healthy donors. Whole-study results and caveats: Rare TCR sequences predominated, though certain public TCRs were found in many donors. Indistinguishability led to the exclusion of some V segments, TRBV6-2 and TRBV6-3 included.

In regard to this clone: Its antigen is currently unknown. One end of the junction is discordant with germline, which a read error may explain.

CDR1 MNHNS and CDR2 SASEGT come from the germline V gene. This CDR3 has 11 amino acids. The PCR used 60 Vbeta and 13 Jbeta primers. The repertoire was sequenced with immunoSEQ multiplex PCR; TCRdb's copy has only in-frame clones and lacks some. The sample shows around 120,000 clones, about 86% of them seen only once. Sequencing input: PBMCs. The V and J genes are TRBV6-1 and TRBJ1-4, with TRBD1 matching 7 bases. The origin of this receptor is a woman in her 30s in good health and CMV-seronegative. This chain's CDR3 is CASSEARTGVF. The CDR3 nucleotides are TGTGCCAGCAGTGAAGCAAGGACAGGCGTCTTT.